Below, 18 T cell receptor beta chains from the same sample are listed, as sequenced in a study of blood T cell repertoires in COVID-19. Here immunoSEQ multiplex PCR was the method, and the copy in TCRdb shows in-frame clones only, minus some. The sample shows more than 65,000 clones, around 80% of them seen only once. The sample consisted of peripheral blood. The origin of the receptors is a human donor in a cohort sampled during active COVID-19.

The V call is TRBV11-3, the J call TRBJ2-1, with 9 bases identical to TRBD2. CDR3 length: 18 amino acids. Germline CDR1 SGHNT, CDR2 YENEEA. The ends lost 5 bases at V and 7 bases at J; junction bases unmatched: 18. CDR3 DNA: TGTGCCAGCAGCCCAGAGGTGGGCGGGGGGGCAGGTTGGAATGAGCAGTTCTTC. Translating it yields CASSPEVGGGAGWNEQFF.

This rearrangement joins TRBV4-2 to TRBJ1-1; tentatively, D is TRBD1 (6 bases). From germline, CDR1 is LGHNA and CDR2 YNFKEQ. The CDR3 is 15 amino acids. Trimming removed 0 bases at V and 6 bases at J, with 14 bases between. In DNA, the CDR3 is TGTGCCAGCAGCCAAGATTTCGCGGGGGCCTCTGAAGCTTTCTTT. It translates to CASSQDFAGASEAFF.

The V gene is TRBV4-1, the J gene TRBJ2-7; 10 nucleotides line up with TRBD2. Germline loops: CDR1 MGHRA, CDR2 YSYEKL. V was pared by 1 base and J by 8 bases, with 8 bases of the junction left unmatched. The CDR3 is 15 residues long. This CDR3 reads CASSQGGTSVTQQYF. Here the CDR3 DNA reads TGCGCCAGCAGCCAAGGAGGGACTAGCGTCACGCAGCAGTACTTC.

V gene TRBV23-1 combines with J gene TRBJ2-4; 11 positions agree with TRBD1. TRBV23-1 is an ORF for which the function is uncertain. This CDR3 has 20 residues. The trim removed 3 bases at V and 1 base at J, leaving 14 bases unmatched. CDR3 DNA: TGCGCCAGCAGTCATATAAGGGACAGGGGGGCCGGGGGGGCCAAAAACATTCAGTACTTC. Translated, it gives CASSHIRDRGAGGAKNIQYF.

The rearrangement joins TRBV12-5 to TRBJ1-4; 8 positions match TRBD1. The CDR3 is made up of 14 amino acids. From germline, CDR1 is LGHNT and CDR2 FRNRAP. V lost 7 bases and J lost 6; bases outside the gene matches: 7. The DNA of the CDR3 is TGTGCTAGTGACGAGACAGGGGATGATGAAAAACTGTTTTTT. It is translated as CASDETGDDEKLFF.

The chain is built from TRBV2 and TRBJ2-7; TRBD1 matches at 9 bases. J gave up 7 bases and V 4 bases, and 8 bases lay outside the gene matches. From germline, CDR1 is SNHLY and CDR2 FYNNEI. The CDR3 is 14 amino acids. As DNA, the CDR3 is TGTGCCAGCAGTGGTTTAGGAGGGACAGGGGAGCAGTACTTC. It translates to CASSGLGGTGEQYF.

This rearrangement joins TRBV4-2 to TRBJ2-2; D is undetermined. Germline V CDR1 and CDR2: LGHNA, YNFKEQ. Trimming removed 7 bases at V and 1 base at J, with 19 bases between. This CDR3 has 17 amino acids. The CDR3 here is CASNRQSRGRNTGELFF. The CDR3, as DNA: TGTGCCAGCAATCGGCAGAGTCGCGGTAGGAACACCGGGGAGCTGTTTTTT.

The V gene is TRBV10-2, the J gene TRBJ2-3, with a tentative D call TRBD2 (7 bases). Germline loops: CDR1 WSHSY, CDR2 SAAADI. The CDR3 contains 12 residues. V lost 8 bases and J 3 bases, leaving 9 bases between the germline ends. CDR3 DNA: TGCGCCAGCGGGGGGGCTACAGATACGCAGTATTTT. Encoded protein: CASGGATDTQYF.

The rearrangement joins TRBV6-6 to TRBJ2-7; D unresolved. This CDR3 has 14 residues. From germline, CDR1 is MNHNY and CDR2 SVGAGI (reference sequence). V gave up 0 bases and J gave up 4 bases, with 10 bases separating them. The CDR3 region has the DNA TGTGCCAGCAGTTACTCCTCGCAAACTTACGAGCAGTACTTC. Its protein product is CASSYSSQTYEQYF.

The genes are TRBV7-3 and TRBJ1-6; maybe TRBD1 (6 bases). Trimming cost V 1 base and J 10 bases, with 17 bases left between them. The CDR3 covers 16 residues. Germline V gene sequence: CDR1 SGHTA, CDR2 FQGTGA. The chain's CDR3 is CASSLSRPGVKSPLHF. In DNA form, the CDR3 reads TGTGCCAGCAGCTTAAGTCGTCCAGGGGTAAAGTCACCCCTCCACTTT. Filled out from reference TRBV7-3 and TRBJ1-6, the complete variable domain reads GAGVSQTPSNKVTEKGKYVELRCDPISGHTALYWYRQSLGQGPEFLIYFQGTGAADDSGLPNDRFFAVRPEGSVSTLKIQRTERGDSAVYLCASSLSRPGVKSPLHFGNGTRLTVT.

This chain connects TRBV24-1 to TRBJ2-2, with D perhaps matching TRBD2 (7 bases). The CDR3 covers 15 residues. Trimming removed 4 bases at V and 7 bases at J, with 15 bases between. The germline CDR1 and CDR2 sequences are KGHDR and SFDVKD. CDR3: CATSENGGAGGELFF. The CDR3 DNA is TGTGCCACCAGTGAAAATGGGGGGGCAGGCGGGGAGCTGTTTTTT.

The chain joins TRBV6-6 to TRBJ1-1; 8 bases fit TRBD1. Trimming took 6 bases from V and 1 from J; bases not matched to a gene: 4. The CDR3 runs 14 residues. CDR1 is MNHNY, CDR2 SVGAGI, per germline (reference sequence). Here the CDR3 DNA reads TGTGCCAGCAGAGCCGGGACAGGGAACACTGAAGCTTTCTTT. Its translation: CASRAGTGNTEAFF.

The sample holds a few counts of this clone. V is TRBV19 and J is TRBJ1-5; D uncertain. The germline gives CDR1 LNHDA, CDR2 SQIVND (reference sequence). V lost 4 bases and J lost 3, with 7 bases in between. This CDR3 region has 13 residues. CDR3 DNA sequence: TGTGCCAGTAGTAATACTAACAATCAGCCCCAGCATTTT. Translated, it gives CASSNTNNQPQHF.

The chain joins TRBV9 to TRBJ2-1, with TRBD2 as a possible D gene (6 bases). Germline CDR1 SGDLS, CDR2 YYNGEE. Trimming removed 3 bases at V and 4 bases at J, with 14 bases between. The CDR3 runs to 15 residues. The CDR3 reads CASSAPGRGYNEQFF. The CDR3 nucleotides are TGTGCCAGCAGCGCGCCGGGACGGGGGTACAATGAGCAGTTCTTC.

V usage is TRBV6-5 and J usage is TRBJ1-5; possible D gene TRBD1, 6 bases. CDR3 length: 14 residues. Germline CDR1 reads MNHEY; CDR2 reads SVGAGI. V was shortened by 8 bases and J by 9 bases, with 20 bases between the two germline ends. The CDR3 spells CASGGGGIGGPQHF. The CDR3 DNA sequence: TGTGCCAGCGGGGGCGGCGGTATTGGTGGGCCCCAGCATTTT.

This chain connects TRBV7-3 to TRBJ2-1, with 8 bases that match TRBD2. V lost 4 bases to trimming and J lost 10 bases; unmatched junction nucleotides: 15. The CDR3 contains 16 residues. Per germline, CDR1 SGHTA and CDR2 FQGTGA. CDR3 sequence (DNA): TGTGCCAGCAGCTCACCAGGGACTAGTGGCCTCGGGGAGCAGTTCTTC. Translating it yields CASSSPGTSGLGEQFF.

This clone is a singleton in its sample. CDR3 sequence: CASSLVAGPYNEQFF. The CDR3 coding sequence is TGTGCCAGCAGCTTAGTAGCGGGGCCCTACAATGAGCAGTTCTTC. V usage is TRBV7-2 and J usage is TRBJ2-1, with 8 bases matching TRBD2. J was trimmed by 2 bases and V by 1 base; bases with no gene match: 1. Germline-derived CDR1 and CDR2 are SGHTA and FQGNSA. This CDR3 has 15 amino acids.

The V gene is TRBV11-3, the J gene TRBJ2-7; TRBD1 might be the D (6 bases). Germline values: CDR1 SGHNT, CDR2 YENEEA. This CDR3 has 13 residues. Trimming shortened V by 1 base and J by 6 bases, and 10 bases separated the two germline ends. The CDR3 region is CASSLGQVGEQYF. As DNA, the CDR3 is TGTGCCAGCAGCTTAGGACAGGTTGGCGAGCAGTACTTC.